Listed below are T cell receptor beta chains from one sample, sequenced in a study of a mutant IDH1 vaccine in newly diagnosed glioma. Here immunoSEQ multiplex PCR was the method, and the copy in TCRdb shows in-frame clones only, minus some. The sample contains fewer than 40,000 clones, over 75% of which appear only once. Sequenced here: PBMCs, sampled from a glioma patient treated with radiotherapy, temozolomide or both. Every receptor here comes from a man aged 25 to 45 with glioma. Each CDR3 is given with its conserved first and last residue. D genes are given only for firm matches. The listing skips clone size in some rows; elsewhere it reads once, few, many or a size class.

cdr3_nt,cdr3_aa,d_call,j_call,clone_size,v_call
TGTGCCAGCAGCACCCAATCAGACAGGGCCCACGAGCAGTACTTC,CASSTQSDRAHEQYF,TRBD1,TRBJ2-7,.,TRBV7-2
TGCGCCAGTACCGGGGGAGGGGGTGACTACGAGCAGTACTTC,CASTGGGGDYEQYF,.,TRBJ2-7,.,TRBV5-1
TGTGCCACCAGCACGGGGTGGGGCAATCAGCCCCAGCATTTT,CATSTGWGNQPQHF,.,TRBJ1-5,.,TRBV15
TGTGCCAGCAGCCCAGGACGGCAGGGGGCCGAATTTGAGCAGTTCTTC,CASSPGRQGAEFEQFF,TRBD1,TRBJ2-1,.,TRBV7-2
TGTGCCAGCAGTGAGAGGGGCAACGAGCAGTACTTC,CASSERGNEQYF,.,TRBJ2-7,.,TRBV2
TGTGCCAGCAGCTTAGGGGGGACAGGGGATACGCAGTATTTT,CASSLGGTGDTQYF,TRBD1,TRBJ2-3,.,TRBV7-9
TGCGCCAGCAGCTTGGCCGAGGGGGCGCGCGGCTACACCTTC,CASSLAEGARGYTF,TRBD1,TRBJ1-2,.,TRBV5-1
TGCGCCAGCAGCCAATGGCTGAGCGGGGAAAACACCGGGGAGCTGTTTTTT,CASSQWLSGENTGELFF,TRBD2,TRBJ2-2,.,TRBV4-1
TGTGCCAGCAGCTCCACCGGCCTCCCTCCAGATACGCAGTATTTT,CASSSTGLPPDTQYF,.,TRBJ2-3,once,TRBV7-3
TGTGCCAGCAGGGAGGACAGGCGGACCGGGGAGCTGTTTTTT,CASREDRRTGELFF,TRBD1,TRBJ2-2,.,TRBV28
TGCGCCAGCAGCAAAGGAGGGACTAGCGGGAGTGATGAGACCCAGTACTTC,CASSKGGTSGSDETQYF,TRBD2,TRBJ2-5,.,TRBV5-1
TGTGCCATCAGTAGCTCTCGCACAGATACGCAGTATTTT,CAISSSRTDTQYF,.,TRBJ2-3,.,TRBV10-3
TGTGCCAGTAGTATAGTTAAGAACACTGAAGCTTTCTTT,CASSIVKNTEAFF,.,TRBJ1-1,.,TRBV19
TGTGCCAGCAGCTTACCGGGGGTCCTAGGTGAGCAGTTCTTC,CASSLPGVLGEQFF,.,TRBJ2-1,.,TRBV7-3
TGTGCCAGCAGCGTTGGGCAGGGTCATTCACCCCTCCACTTT,CASSVGQGHSPLHF,.,TRBJ1-6,.,TRBV7-3
TGTGCCTGGAGTCCTGGAGGGGCGAACACCGGGGAGCTGTTTTTT,CAWSPGGANTGELFF,.,TRBJ2-2,.,TRBV30
TGCGCCAGCAGCCAAGCGGACGAGAACACTGAAGCTTTCTTT,CASSQADENTEAFF,.,TRBJ1-1,few,TRBV4-1
TGTGCCAGCAGCACCTACGTAGGGGGCCAGGAGACCCAGTACTTC,CASSTYVGGQETQYF,TRBD1,TRBJ2-5,few,TRBV9
TGCGCCAGCAGCCAAGGGACAGGCATCTATAATTCACCCCTCCACTTT,CASSQGTGIYNSPLHF,TRBD1,TRBJ1-6,.,TRBV4-3
TGCGCCAGCAGCACAGGGACAGGGGTGAATCAGCCCCAGCATTTT,CASSTGTGVNQPQHF,TRBD1,TRBJ1-5,.,TRBV5-1
TGCGCCAGCAGCAAGGACTCCTACGAGCAGTACTTC,CASSKDSYEQYF,.,TRBJ2-7,.,TRBV5-1
TGTGCCATTTTGGACAATATGAACACTGAAGCTTTCTTT,CAILDNMNTEAFF,.,TRBJ1-1,.,TRBV19
TGTGCCAGCAGTTACGGACAGCCTAGCACAGATACGCAGTATTTT,CASSYGQPSTDTQYF,.,TRBJ2-3,.,TRBV6-5
TGTGCCAGCAGCACGGGACAGTTCTCCTACGAGCAGTACTTC,CASSTGQFSYEQYF,TRBD1,TRBJ2-7,.,TRBV7-2
TGCGCCAGCAGCTTGCATAGGGACTACAATGAGCAGTTCTTC,CASSLHRDYNEQFF,.,TRBJ2-1,.,TRBV5-1
TGTGCCAGCAGCTTTAGCCCTAAGCCCTACGAGCAGTACTTC,CASSFSPKPYEQYF,.,TRBJ2-7,.,TRBV7-9
TGCGCCAGGGAAAGGGACAGGGACTACGAGCAGTACTTC,CARERDRDYEQYF,TRBD1,TRBJ2-7,few,TRBV10-1
TGTGCCAGCAGACGGGACAGGAGAGTTTATGGCTACACCTTC,CASRRDRRVYGYTF,TRBD1,TRBJ1-2,.,TRBV6-5
TGTGCCAGTAGTATGAGTGAAGGGTCCTACACCTTC,CASSMSEGSYTF,.,TRBJ1-2,.,TRBV19
TGTGCCAGCAGTTACGGAGGATCTGGAAACACCATATATTTT,CASSYGGSGNTIYF,.,TRBJ1-3,once,TRBV6-5
TGTGCCAGCACCTTAGACAGGAACGGCAATCAGCCCCAGCATTTT,CASTLDRNGNQPQHF,.,TRBJ1-5,medium-sized,TRBV6-6
TGTGCCAGCAGGGGGTACCGGGACAGACTCTACGAGCAGTACTTC,CASRGYRDRLYEQYF,TRBD1,TRBJ2-7,.,TRBV6-1
TGTGCCTGGAGTACGGACAGGGGCTATGGCTACACCTTC,CAWSTDRGYGYTF,TRBD1,TRBJ1-2,few,TRBV30
TGTGCCAGCAAAAACTCAGGGCCCCGAGGTGAAGCTTTCTTT,CASKNSGPRGEAFF,.,TRBJ1-1,.,TRBV6-5
TGCAGCGTTGACACCAGGGTCAATGGCTACACCTTC,CSVDTRVNGYTF,.,TRBJ1-2,once,TRBV29-1
TGTGCCAGTCGGAGTCGGGGGAATTCCTACGAGCAGTACTTC,CASRSRGNSYEQYF,.,TRBJ2-7,.,TRBV19
TGCGCCAGCAGCATTAATTTGGACAGGGAAGGGACTGAAGCTTTCTTT,CASSINLDREGTEAFF,TRBD1,TRBJ1-1,.,TRBV5-1
TGTGCCAGCAGCGTTAGCTGGGGCAGCTCCTCTGGAAACACCATATATTTT,CASSVSWGSSSGNTIYF,.,TRBJ1-3,.,TRBV9
TGTGCCAGCAGTGTCGACAGGAATCCCGATGAAAAACTGTTTTTT,CASSVDRNPDEKLFF,.,TRBJ1-4,.,TRBV6-4
TGTGCCAGTAGTATCCCAAGGGGACCCCAGCATTTT,CASSIPRGPQHF,.,TRBJ1-5,.,TRBV19
TGTGCCAGCAGCCGCGGGACCTCAGCCACTAATGAAAAACTGTTTTTT,CASSRGTSATNEKLFF,.,TRBJ1-4,.,TRBV7-2
TGTGCCAGTAGTATTTCGCTCCGAATTCCCCTCGGCAGGGGCGATATTAAGGATAGAACTGAAGCTTTCTTT,CASSISLRIPLGRGDIKDRTEAFF,.,TRBJ1-1,large,TRBV19
TGTGCCAGCAGTTACGGCGGGAGTATGAACGAGCAGTACTTC,CASSYGGSMNEQYF,TRBD2,TRBJ2-7,.,TRBV27
TGTGCCAGCAGTTTGGACAGCTCCAGCCCCGGGGAGCTGTTTTTT,CASSLDSSSPGELFF,.,TRBJ2-2,.,TRBV2
TGTGCCAGCAGCTTGGCCAGGGGGGGGCTGCGGTGGACTGAAGCTTTCTTT,CASSLARGGLRWTEAFF,TRBD1,TRBJ1-1,.,TRBV5-5
TGTGCCAGCAGCCGAGGCATGCCACAAAGTCGGGCCAACGTCCTGACTTTC,CASSRGMPQSRANVLTF,.,TRBJ2-6,.,TRBV7-7
TGTGCCAGCAGCCCCCGCAATAGCGGGAGGATAGAGACCCAGTACTTC,CASSPRNSGRIETQYF,TRBD2,TRBJ2-5,.,TRBV7-6
TGCAGCGTTGCTAGTAGGACCTACAATGAGCAGTTCTTC,CSVASRTYNEQFF,.,TRBJ2-1,.,TRBV29-1
TGTGCCAGCAGTGCGCGGACGGCCGGGGAGCTGTTTTTT,CASSARTAGELFF,.,TRBJ2-2,few,TRBV6-1
TGTGCCAGCAGCTTAATCCGGGACAGGGGGAATGAGCAGTTCTTC,CASSLIRDRGNEQFF,TRBD1,TRBJ2-1,.,TRBV11-2
TGTGCCAGCAGCCTTCGGGGACAGGGGTTCTACGAGCAGTACTTC,CASSLRGQGFYEQYF,TRBD1,TRBJ2-7,.,TRBV27
TGTGCCAGCAGTGAACTAGCGGGGGGGCTAGATACGCAGTATTTT,CASSELAGGLDTQYF,TRBD2,TRBJ2-3,.,TRBV25-1
TGTGCCATCAGTGAGGGGGAGAACACAGATACGCAGTATTTT,CAISEGENTDTQYF,.,TRBJ2-3,.,TRBV10-3
TGTGCCAGCAGCCTAGTCGGACAGACTTACACTGAAGCTTTCTTT,CASSLVGQTYTEAFF,.,TRBJ1-1,.,TRBV5-6
TGTGCCAGCAGTTCACCGCTAGCGGGAGGAAAAGAGACCCAGTACTTC,CASSSPLAGGKETQYF,TRBD2,TRBJ2-5,.,TRBV6-5